This TCR beta chain is from a study of low-dose radiotherapy and immunotherapy resistance in tumors. Time point meaning: after trial treatment. Indicated treatment: LDRT plus nivolumab, ipilimumab, low-dose cyclophosphamide and aspirin (RACIN trial). Between the trimmed V and J ends, which lost 2 bases and 7 bases, there was a span of 16 bases. Per the germline V gene, CDR1 is SGDLS and CDR2 is YYNGEE. The CDR3 length is 15 residues. The authors ran around 19 PCR cycles to amplify TCRs with a constant-region primer and V-primer adapter. MiXCR, applied by TCRdb to the reads, yields one record per CDR3 protein. Among under 60,000 distinct CDR3 sequences, roughly a third were seen once, and the ten largest hold 7% to 10%.

This TCR came from a male donor with rectosigmoid adenocarcinoma. Sequencing was performed on PBMCs, taken after low-dose radiotherapy plus immunotherapy. V usage is TRBV9 and J usage is TRBJ2-1; D is perhaps TRBD1 or TRBD2 (5 bases each). Here the CDR3 DNA reads TGTGCCAGCAGCGTGGGGACGGTAGCCCCGAATGAGCAGTTCTTC. Protein sequence: CASSVGTVAPNEQFF.